Listed below are T cell receptor beta chains from one sample, sequenced in a study of post-analysis software for immune sequencing data. TCRdb analysed the PCR reads with MiXCR anew, one entry per CDR3 protein. The data contain fewer than 850,000 distinct CDR3 sequences, under 60% of them seen just once; the ten biggest clones take up roughly 5.2%. The sample comprised blood. The receptors here all came from a girl aged 5 to 17 with multiple sclerosis. The CDR3 runs from the conserved cysteine through the conserved F or W. A D gene is named only where the DNA matches it firmly. Where a row states a size, it is once, few, many or the class of an expanded clone; other rows omit it.

abundance | d_gene | j_gene | v_gene | CDR3nt | CDR3aa
. | . | TRBJ2-5 | TRBV12-3/TRBV12-4 | TGTGCCAGCAGTTACGGGACAATGCAAGAGACCCAGTACTTC | CASSYGTMQETQYF
few | . | TRBJ2-1 | TRBV7-2 | TGTGCCAGCAGTAGAGGGGCAGGGACCTACAATGAGCAGTTCTTC | CASSRGAGTYNEQFF
few | TRBD2 | TRBJ2-1 | TRBV29-1 | TGCAGCGTTTTCTCAACTAGCGGGAGGGGTCGTGAGCAGTTCTTC | CSVFSTSGRGREQFF
once | . | TRBJ2-3 | TRBV6-5 | TGTGCCAGCAGTTACTCGGGAATTACAGATACGCAGTATTTT | CASSYSGITDTQYF
. | TRBD1 | TRBJ2-7 | TRBV12-3/TRBV12-4 | TGTGCCAGCAGTACCCAGACAGGGGGCGAGCAGTACTTC | CASSTQTGGEQYF
. | . | TRBJ1-5 | TRBV12-3/TRBV12-4 | TGTGCCAGCAGTTTAGGGGTGAGGAGCAATCAGCCCCAGCATTTT | CASSLGVRSNQPQHF
. | TRBD2 | TRBJ2-7 | TRBV6-6 | TGTGCCAGCAGGACTAGCGGGACCGTTTGGGACCCCGAGCAGTACTTC | CASRTSGTVWDPEQYF
few | . | TRBJ2-1 | TRBV5-6 | TGTGCCAGCACCCCCACTAATACGGGCAATGAGCAGTTCTTC | CASTPTNTGNEQFF
. | TRBD1 | TRBJ1-2 | TRBV6-6 | TGTGCCAGCAGTTACCCGCCGGGACAGCGAAACTATGGCTACACCTTC | CASSYPPGQRNYGYTF
. | . | TRBJ2-5 | TRBV6-2/TRBV6-3 | TGTGCCAGCAGCTATCAATTCCAAGAGACCCAGTACTTC | CASSYQFQETQYF
. | . | TRBJ2-3 | TRBV4-1 | TGCGCCAGCAGCCAGAATGGGGCAGGAGCGGGCACAGATACGCAGTATTTT | CASSQNGAGAGTDTQYF
. | TRBD1 | TRBJ1-6 | TRBV6-5 | TGTGCCAGCAGTTACTCTCTGGACAGGTCGAATTCACCCCTCCACTTT | CASSYSLDRSNSPLHF
. | . | TRBJ2-7 | TRBV5-1 | TGCGCCAGCAGCTTGAATCAGGGGTTCTCCTACGAGCAGTACTTC | CASSLNQGFSYEQYF
. | TRBD2 | TRBJ2-7 | TRBV24-1 | TGTGCCACCAGGGGGACTAGCGGGAGCGACGAGCAGTACTTC | CATRGTSGSDEQYF
. | . | TRBJ2-3 | TRBV28 | TGTGCCAGCAGTTTCACTGGTAGCGCGGCGGGTGGTACGCAGTATTTT | CASSFTGSAAGGTQYF
. | . | TRBJ1-4 | TRBV20-1 | TGCAGTGCTAGAGATGCAAAAGGAAGGCATGAAAAACTGTTTTTT | CSARDAKGRHEKLFF
. | . | TRBJ1-2 | TRBV3-1 | TGTGCCAGCAGCCAACCCCAGGGTCGGGATGGCTACACCTTC | CASSQPQGRDGYTF
. | TRBD1 | TRBJ2-5 | TRBV10-3 | TGTGCCACAGGGGGCCAAGAGACCCAGTACTTC | CATGGQETQYF
once | . | TRBJ2-1 | TRBV24-1 | TGTGCCACCAGTGATATGGGGTTGGATGAGCAGTTCTTC | CATSDMGLDEQFF
few | TRBD2 | TRBJ2-7 | TRBV29-1 | TGCAGCGTTGATGAGCTAGCGGGAGCTGAGCAGTACTTC | CSVDELAGAEQYF
. | . | TRBJ2-7 | TRBV4-1 | TGCGCCAGCAGCCCCTCCGGGGTCGAGCAGTACTTC | CASSPSGVEQYF
. | . | TRBJ2-5 | TRBV20-1 | TGCAGTGCTAGAGAACAAGGGTTTGAGACCCAGTACTTC | CSAREQGFETQYF
few | . | TRBJ1-1 | TRBV29-1 | TGCAGCGTATCTAGGGCGAACACTGAAGCTTTCTTT | CSVSRANTEAFF
. | TRBD1 | TRBJ2-5 | TRBV24-1 | TGTGCTACCATGCGGACAGGGGCAGAGACCCAGTACTTC | CATMRTGAETQYF
. | TRBD1 | TRBJ1-2 | TRBV7-2 | TGTGCCAGCACCCAACCAGGGGGCTGGGGCTACACCTTC | CASTQPGGWGYTF
. | TRBD2 | TRBJ2-3 | TRBV6-2/TRBV6-3 | TGTGCCAGCAGTTATTTCCAGGCGGGAGGGAGTGCAGATACGCAGTATTTT | CASSYFQAGGSADTQYF
once | . | TRBJ2-1 | TRBV10-3 | TGTGCCATCAGTGAGGGGGCGCGGGGTTCCTACAATGAGCAGTTCTTC | CAISEGARGSYNEQFF
. | TRBD1 | TRBJ1-2 | TRBV6-6 | TGTGCCAGCAGTGACAAGGGGACAGGCTATGGCTACACCTTC | CASSDKGTGYGYTF
. | TRBD2 | TRBJ2-7 | TRBV6-6 | TGTGCCAGCACTACCCCGGGACTCGGGAGGAATGAGCAGTACTTC | CASTTPGLGRNEQYF
. | TRBD1 | TRBJ2-3 | TRBV7-9 | TGTGTCAGCAGCCAGGCCACCGGGACAGGGTACACAGATACGCAGTATTTT | CVSSQATGTGYTDTQYF
many | . | TRBJ1-2 | TRBV12-3/TRBV12-4 | TGTGCCAGCAGTTTGTCGTATGGCTACACCTTC | CASSLSYGYTF
. | TRBD1 | TRBJ2-5 | TRBV27 | TGTGCCAGTGGGGACCCGGACAGGGGCCTTAAGACCCAGTACTTC | CASGDPDRGLKTQYF
few | . | TRBJ2-6 | TRBV6-5 | TGTGCCAGCAGTTACTCGGGCCAGAGCTCTGGGGCCAACGTCCTGACTTTC | CASSYSGQSSGANVLTF
few | . | TRBJ1-2 | TRBV6-5 | TGTGCCAGCAGTCCACTGCAGGGGTTCGGGGGCTACACCTTC | CASSPLQGFGGYTF
few | TRBD1 | TRBJ2-5 | TRBV5-1 | TGCGCCAGCAGCCTCGACCCGACAGGGGGAAGAGAGACCCAGTACTTC | CASSLDPTGGRETQYF
. | . | TRBJ1-1 | TRBV20-1 | TGCAGTGCTATAATAAGGGGGATGAACACTGAAGCTTTCTTT | CSAIIRGMNTEAFF
. | . | TRBJ2-1 | TRBV7-3 | TGTGCCAGCAGCTTAATCCGGGGGCGCCGAAATGAGCAGTTCTTC | CASSLIRGRRNEQFF
. | . | TRBJ2-3 | TRBV12-3/TRBV12-4 | TGTGCCAGCAGTTTAGCGTCGAGGGCCACAGATACGCAGTATTTT | CASSLASRATDTQYF
. | TRBD2 | TRBJ2-5 | TRBV12-3/TRBV12-4 | TGTGCCAGCAGTTCAACGACTAGCGGGAGTAGGTTAGAGACCCAGTACTTC | CASSSTTSGSRLETQYF
. | . | TRBJ2-5 | TRBV13 | TGTGCCAGCAGCCCCGCGTTCGACAGGTCCGGGGAGACCCAGTACTTC | CASSPAFDRSGETQYF
. | . | TRBJ2-7 | TRBV29-1 | TGCAGCGTTGAAGATGGGCCAGGGGGAGGCTACGAGCAGTACTTC | CSVEDGPGGGYEQYF
few | TRBD1 | TRBJ2-5 | TRBV7-9 | TGTGCCAGCAGCCCACTGACAGGGATAATGAGTGAGACCCAGTACTTC | CASSPLTGIMSETQYF
. | TRBD1 | TRBJ2-3 | TRBV20-1 | TGCAGTGCTAGGGGACAGTGGTACACAGATACGCAGTATTTT | CSARGQWYTDTQYF
many | TRBD2 | TRBJ2-5 | TRBV27 | TGTGCCAGCAGTTCCAGGACTAGCTATGGGTACCAAGAGACCCAGTACTTC | CASSSRTSYGYQETQYF
. | . | TRBJ2-4 | TRBV7-2 | TGTGCCAGCAGCTCCGTAACAGAGTACATTCAGTACTTC | CASSSVTEYIQYF
few | . | TRBJ2-7 | TRBV6-1 | TGTGCCACCCAAGGCGGTAGTGGGGAGCAGTACTTC | CATQGGSGEQYF
. | . | TRBJ2-7 | TRBV5-1 | TGCGCCAGCAGCTTGGCGGGACACTCCTACGAGCAGTACTTC | CASSLAGHSYEQYF
. | . | TRBJ2-3 | TRBV6-1 | TGTGCCAGCAGTGAACCAGATACGCAGTATTTT | CASSEPDTQYF
few | . | TRBJ1-1 | TRBV7-6 | TGTGCCAGCAGCCCCACCGACGGCTTTGAAGCTTTCTTT | CASSPTDGFEAFF
few | TRBD2 | TRBJ2-5 | TRBV20-1 | TGCAGTGCTAGTTCCCCGACTAGCGGGATCTTGCGAGAGACCCAGTACTTC | CSASSPTSGILRETQYF
once | TRBD1 | TRBJ2-7 | TRBV28 | TGTGCCAGCGGTCATGATTCCGACGGACAGGGGACCTACGAGCAGTACTTC | CASGHDSDGQGTYEQYF
few | TRBD1 | TRBJ2-4 | TRBV30 | TGTGCCTGGAGTGTCCAGGGGGCGGGTGAGCAGTACTTC | CAWSVQGAGEQYF
. | TRBD1 | TRBJ1-5 | TRBV20-1 | TGCAGTGCTATAGCCAGGGGGCGGGGAAGCAATCAGCCCCAGCATTTT | CSAIARGRGSNQPQHF